A single sample gave rise to the 14 T cell receptor beta chains below, sequenced in a study of T cell clones after liver transplantation. The data were produced by immunoSEQ multiplex PCR, yet TCRdb's version contains in-frame clones alone and is incomplete. The table lists 55,000 to 80,000 clones, 90% of them singletons. The source material was CD4+ T cells from blood, sampled before liver transplant. All receptors derive from a human donor who received a liver transplant.

V and J are TRBV9 and TRBJ2-5; the D gene is possibly TRBD1 (5 bases). Between the trimmed V and J ends, which lost 0 bases and 0 bases, there was a span of 12 bases. This CDR3 comprises 16 residues. Looked up from germline, CDR1 is SGDLS and CDR2 is YYNGEE. As DNA, the CDR3 is TGTGCCAGCAGCGTAGCTTTGGGGCAGAACCAAGAGACCCAGTACTTC. It codes for CASSVALGQNQETQYF.

Of note for this clone: This same CDR3 is encoded by further DNA sequences in the sample. The V gene is TRBV2, the J gene TRBJ2-7; D remains unclear. The CDR3 contains 12 residues. The germline V gene has CDR1 SNHLY and CDR2 FYNNEI. V dropped 2 bases and J dropped 3 bases, with 5 bases sitting between them. The CDR3 coding sequence is TGTGCCAGCAGTGAACAAAGCTACGAGCAGTACTTC. This translates into CASSEQSYEQYF.

The gene calls are TRBV5-1 and TRBJ2-2; 7 nucleotides align to TRBD2. After removal of 2 bases from V and 8 bases from J, the junction contained 6 bases not matched to a gene. CDR1 and CDR2 (germline): SGHRS, YFSETQ. The CDR3 totals 14 residues. The CDR3 sequence is CASSLLSGTGELFF. The DNA for the CDR3 is TGCGCCAGCAGCTTATTAAGCGGGACTGGGGAGCTGTTTTTT.

V and J are TRBV6-6 and TRBJ1-3; D possibly corresponds to TRBD1 (5 bases). The CDR3 has 15 amino acids. CDR1 MNHNY and CDR2 SVGAGI come from the germline V gene (reference sequence). The ends were cut back, 9 bases at V and 7 bases at J, with 22 bases in the middle. The CDR3 bases are TGTGCCAGTCGGTCGGGGGGAGACAGTGGGAACACCATATATTTT. Its translation is CASRSGGDSGNTIYF.

Only a few counts were recorded for this clone. This chain connects TRBV6-1 to TRBJ2-7; D call uncertain. CDR3 length: 12 amino acids. Germline CDR1 reads MNHNS; CDR2 reads SASEGT. Trimming removed 4 bases at V and 0 bases at J, with 4 bases between. This CDR3 reads CASSVPSYEQYF. CDR3 coding DNA: TGTGCCAGCAGTGTTCCCTCCTACGAGCAGTACTTC.

As DNA, the CDR3 is TGCGCCAGCAGTGAGGGTAACGAAGCTTTCTTT. Its translation is CASSEGNEAFF. This chain links TRBV10-1 with TRBJ1-1; no firm D call. Trimming took off 2 bases at V and 8 bases at J, with 6 bases between the two ends. The CDR3 is made up of 11 amino acids. Germline V CDR1 and CDR2: WNHNN, SYGVQD (reference sequence).

The count of this clone is one. This sequence joins TRBV6-5 and TRBJ2-7; D is ambiguous. Looked up from germline, CDR1 is MNHEY and CDR2 is SVGAGI. The ends were cut back, 5 bases at V and 3 bases at J, with 5 bases in the middle. The CDR3 loop spans 11 amino acids. The CDR3 DNA is TGTGCCAGCAGTGAATTCTACGAGCAGTACTTC. Encoded protein: CASSEFYEQYF.

This clone was observed a single time. The chain uses TRBV5-1 and TRBJ2-1; D remains unclear. Trimming took 0 bases from V and 10 from J, leaving 8 bases between them. The CDR3 sequence is 12 residues long. Germline-derived CDR1 and CDR2 are SGHRS and YFSETQ. The CDR3 nucleotides read TGCGCCAGCAGCTTGGAAGTGGGAGAGCAGTTCTTC. It yields the protein CASSLEVGEQFF.

The V call is TRBV19, the J call TRBJ2-1; maybe TRBD1 (5 bases). The CDR3 spans 14 residues. V lost 5 bases and J 1 base, leaving 9 bases between the germline ends. Germline CDR1 LNHDA, CDR2 SQIVND (reference sequence). The CDR3 reads CASSVDRSYNEQFF. As DNA, the CDR3 is TGTGCCAGTAGTGTTGACAGATCCTACAATGAGCAGTTCTTC. The whole variable domain, filled in from reference TRBV19 and TRBJ2-1, reads DGGITQSPKYLFRKEGQNVTLSCEQNLNHDAMYWYRQDPGQGLRLIYYSQIVNDFQKGDIAEGYSVSREKKESFPLTVTSAQKNPTAFYLCASSVDRSYNEQFFGPGTRLTVL.

The chain links TRBV4-3 to TRBJ2-7, with TRBD1 matching over 9 bases. Germline CDR1 is LGHNA and CDR2 is YSLEER. CDR3 length: 16 residues. V lost 1 base, J lost 1 base, and 5 bases stayed unmatched. This CDR3 is CASSQGLTGGSYEQYF. CDR3 nucleotides: TGCGCCAGCAGCCAAGGGTTGACAGGGGGTTCCTACGAGCAGTACTTC.

V is TRBV27 and J is TRBJ2-5; a weak D match, TRBD1 (5 bases). In germline, CDR1 is MNHEY, CDR2 SMNVEV (reference sequence). The CDR3 is made up of 15 amino acids. Trimming left V 8 bases short and J 5 bases short, with 21 bases between. CDR3 sequence reads: CASRSQGAGQETQYF. In DNA form, the CDR3 reads TGTGCCAGCCGATCGCAAGGGGCCGGGCAGGAGACCCAGTACTTC.

The gene calls are TRBV5-1 and TRBJ2-7; D is unclear. Germline V gives CDR1 SGHRS, CDR2 YFSETQ. Trimming left V 5 bases short and J 1 base short, with 13 bases between. The CDR3 has 14 residues. The CDR3 nucleotides read TGCGCCAGCAGGCTTGAGACACAATCCTACGAGCAGTACTTC. Amino acid sequence: CASRLETQSYEQYF.

The chain links TRBV27 to TRBJ1-1, with a possible D match to TRBD1 (5 bases). The CDR3 totals 18 residues. Germline values: CDR1 MNHEY, CDR2 SMNVEV (reference sequence). V was cut by 3 bases and J by 1 base, with 21 bases left in between. The CDR3 protein is CASSFGVRDGNSNTEAFF. The DNA of the CDR3 is TGTGCCAGCAGTTTTGGGGTCCGGGACGGCAATTCGAACACTGAAGCTTTCTTT.

The chain employs TRBV7-2 and TRBJ1-2; D is undetermined. This CDR3 contains 12 residues. Trimming took off 9 bases at V and 4 bases at J, with 12 bases between the two ends. CDR1 is SGHTA and CDR2 is FQGNSA in the germline V gene. The CDR3 DNA reads as TGTGCCAGTTCTATAGGGATCTATGGCTACACCTTC. Protein: CASSIGIYGYTF.